This T cell receptor beta chain was documented in a study of OX40 agonist ivuxolimab in advanced cancers. Study-level background: Ivuxolimab was an agonistic, fully human IgG2 monoclonal antibody directed against OX40 (CD134), a costimulatory receptor. Intravenous ivuxolimab was administered to patients every 2 weeks at six dose levels: 0.01, 0.1, 0.3, 1.5, 3 and 10 mg/kg. Of the approximately 50 dose-escalation patients, hepatocellular carcinoma was present in approximately 20, melanoma in roughly 15, renal cell carcinoma in 9 and head and neck cancer in 9. In the dose-escalation cohort, 75% to 90% of patients were male, and the mean age was roughly 60 years with a range of roughly 23 to 79. Patients were allowed to have had prior anti-PD-1, anti-PD-L1 or anti-CTLA-4 therapy, and around two fifths of the dose-escalation patients had been treated with checkpoint inhibitors. Partial responses occurred in three dose-escalation patients, of whom one had hepatocellular carcinoma and two had cutaneous melanoma. Peripheral TCRbeta sequencing was intended to test whether TCR sequence diversity was altered and clonal T-cell expansion was caused by ivuxolimab. The paper reports the monotherapy dose-escalation portion (N = 52 patients) of the phase I ivuxolimab trial.

To sequence the TCRbeta CDR3 region, genomic DNA was isolated from the sorted cells. The immunoSEQ Assay was used to sequence the TCRbeta CDR3 regions. TCRdb took over this immuneACCESS table, retaining in-frame rearrangements with V and J assigned. Such tables are incomplete; in checked studies, under half of the missing clones stem from an unresolved V gene, and the remainder is unexplained. Counted in this sample were tens of thousands of clones; 90% of them appeared once. About 26% of the sample comes from the top ten. Patients with autoimmune disease history or receiving systemic immunosuppression were excluded from the trial. Peripheral blood for TCR sequencing was collected from all dose cohorts at baseline, on cycle 4 day 1, and on cycle 7 day 1. The samples were drawn from a first-in-human, open-label, multicenter phase I dose-escalation trial of ivuxolimab. Adults with locally advanced or metastatic melanoma, renal cell carcinoma, hepatocellular carcinoma or head and neck squamous cell carcinoma were enrolled in the trial. CD4+ and CD8+ T cells were sorted separately from peripheral blood before TCR sequencing.

General conclusions and limits of the study: In the 0.1-3.0 mg/kg groups, partial responders had among the lowest normalized peripheral clonal expansion, particularly in CD8+ T cells. At doses of 0.1 to 3.0 mg/kg, clonal expansion of both CD4+ and CD8+ blood T cells was observed from baseline to week 6. Which antigens the clonally expanded peripheral T cells were specific for was not determined. Low levels of normalized T-cell clonal expansion were also seen in some nonresponding patients. On average, CD8+ T cells showed more expanded clones than CD4+ T cells after ivuxolimab.

Worth noting for this clone: Its recognized antigen is unknown. There are no base qualities to consult, and no much larger clone falls within one base.

The TCR was taken from an adult with an advanced solid tumor such as melanoma, head and neck, liver or kidney cancer. The source was CD4+ or CD8+ T cells sorted from blood, collected in a trial of the OX40 agonist ivuxolimab.

The CDR3 here reads CATDGSGGETQYF. The DNA sequence is given as TGTGCCACCGATGGGAGCGGGGGTGAGACCCAGTACTTC. The rearranged chain carries TRBV28 and TRBJ2-5; 8 bases in the junction line up with TRBD2. Taken from cysteine to phenylalanine, the CDR3 has 13 residues. Only the CDR3 portion is preserved as DNA: 39 bases, with reading frame beginning at the first base. At the junction V is shortened by 10 bases and J by 5 bases; bases outside the gene matches: 9. As encoded in the germline V gene, CDR1 is MDHEN while CDR2 is SYDVKM.